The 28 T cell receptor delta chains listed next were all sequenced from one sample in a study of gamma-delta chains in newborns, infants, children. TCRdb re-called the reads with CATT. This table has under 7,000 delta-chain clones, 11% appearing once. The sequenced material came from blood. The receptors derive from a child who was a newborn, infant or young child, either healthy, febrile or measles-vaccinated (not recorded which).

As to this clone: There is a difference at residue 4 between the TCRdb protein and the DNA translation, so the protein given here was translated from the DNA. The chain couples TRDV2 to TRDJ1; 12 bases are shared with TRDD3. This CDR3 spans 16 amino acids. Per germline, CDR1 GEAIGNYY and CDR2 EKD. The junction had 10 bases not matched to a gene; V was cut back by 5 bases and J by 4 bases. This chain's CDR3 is CACGPLGDTRVDKLIF. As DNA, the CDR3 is TGTGCCTGTGGCCCACTGGGGGATACTCGGGTCGATAAACTCATCTTT.

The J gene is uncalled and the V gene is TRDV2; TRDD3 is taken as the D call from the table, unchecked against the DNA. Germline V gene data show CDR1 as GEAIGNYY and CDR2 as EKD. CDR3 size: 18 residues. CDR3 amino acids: CACDTGMGDSWDARKVFF. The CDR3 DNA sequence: TGTGCCTGTGACACCGGAATGGGGGACTCCTGGGACGCCCGAAAGGTGTTTTTC.

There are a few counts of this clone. This chain's CDR3 is CACDGILGDLPTDKLIF. CDR3 coding DNA: TGTGCCTGTGACGGAATACTGGGGGATCTTCCCACCGATAAACTCATCTTT. The rearrangement uses TRDV2 and TRDJ1, with 10 nucleotides matching TRDD3. V dropped 3 bases and J dropped 1; count of bases not matched to a gene: 10. Germline V lookup: CDR1 GEAIGNYY, CDR2 EKD. The CDR3 is 17 residues long.

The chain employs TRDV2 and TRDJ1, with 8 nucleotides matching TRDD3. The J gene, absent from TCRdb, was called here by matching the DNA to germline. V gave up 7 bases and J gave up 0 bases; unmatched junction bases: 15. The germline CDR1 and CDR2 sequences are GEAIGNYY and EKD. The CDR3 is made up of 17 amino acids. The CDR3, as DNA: TGTGCCTGCGACGCCATTACTGGGGGGCCGTACACCGATAAACTCATCTTT. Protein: CACDAITGGPYTDKLIF.

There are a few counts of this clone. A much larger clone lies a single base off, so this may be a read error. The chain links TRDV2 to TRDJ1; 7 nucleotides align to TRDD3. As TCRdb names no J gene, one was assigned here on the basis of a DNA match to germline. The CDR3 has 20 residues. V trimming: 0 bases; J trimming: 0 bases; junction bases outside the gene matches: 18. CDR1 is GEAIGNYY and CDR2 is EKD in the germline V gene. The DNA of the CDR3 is TGTGCCTGTGACACCCTTCGGCGTGGGGGAGACCCGCCTTACACCGATAAACTCATCTTT. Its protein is CACDTLRRGGDPPYTDKLIF.

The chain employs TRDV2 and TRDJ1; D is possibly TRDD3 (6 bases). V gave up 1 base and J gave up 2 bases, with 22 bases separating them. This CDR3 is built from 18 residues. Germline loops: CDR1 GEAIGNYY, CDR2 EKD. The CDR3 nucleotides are TGTGCCTGTGACACTGTGGGGATCGCGGGAAGGCTTACCGATAAACTCATCTTT. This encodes CACDTVGIAGRLTDKLIF.

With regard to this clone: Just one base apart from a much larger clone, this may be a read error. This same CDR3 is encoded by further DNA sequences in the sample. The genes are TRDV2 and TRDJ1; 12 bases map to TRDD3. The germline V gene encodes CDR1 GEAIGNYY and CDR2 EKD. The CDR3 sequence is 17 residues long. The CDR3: CACDTLTGGYSTDKLIF. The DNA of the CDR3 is TGTGCCTGCGACACCCTAACTGGGGGATACTCCACCGATAAACTCATCTTT.

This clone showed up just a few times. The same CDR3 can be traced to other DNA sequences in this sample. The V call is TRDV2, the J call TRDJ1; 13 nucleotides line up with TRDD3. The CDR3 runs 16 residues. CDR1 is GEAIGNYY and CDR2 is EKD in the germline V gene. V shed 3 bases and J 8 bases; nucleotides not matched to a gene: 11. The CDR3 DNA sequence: TGTGCCTGTGACCCATTGTTACTGGGGGATACGTCGAAACTCATCTTT. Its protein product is CACDPLLLGDTSKLIF.

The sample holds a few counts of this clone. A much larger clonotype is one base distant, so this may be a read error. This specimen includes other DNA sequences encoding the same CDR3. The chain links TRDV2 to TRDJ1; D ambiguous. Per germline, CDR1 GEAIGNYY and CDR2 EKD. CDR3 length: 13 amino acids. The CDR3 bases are TGTGCCTGTGACAAGATAAACACCGATAAACTCATCTTC. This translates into CACDKINTDKLIF.

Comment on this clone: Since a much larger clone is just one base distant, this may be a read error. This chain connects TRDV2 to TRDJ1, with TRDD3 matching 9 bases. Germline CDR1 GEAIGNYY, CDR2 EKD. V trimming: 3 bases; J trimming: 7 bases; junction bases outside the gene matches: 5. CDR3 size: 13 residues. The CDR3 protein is CACDVPGDTKLIF. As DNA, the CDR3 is TGTGCCTGTGACGTACCGGGGGATACTAAACTCATCTTT.

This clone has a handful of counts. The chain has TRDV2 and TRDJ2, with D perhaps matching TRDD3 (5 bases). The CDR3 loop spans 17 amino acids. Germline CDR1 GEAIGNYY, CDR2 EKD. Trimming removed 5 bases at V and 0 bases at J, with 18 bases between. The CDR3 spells CACVLRGAEALTAQLFF. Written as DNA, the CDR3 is TGTGCCTGTGTCCTTAGGGGGGCTGAAGCTTTGACAGCACAACTCTTCTTT.

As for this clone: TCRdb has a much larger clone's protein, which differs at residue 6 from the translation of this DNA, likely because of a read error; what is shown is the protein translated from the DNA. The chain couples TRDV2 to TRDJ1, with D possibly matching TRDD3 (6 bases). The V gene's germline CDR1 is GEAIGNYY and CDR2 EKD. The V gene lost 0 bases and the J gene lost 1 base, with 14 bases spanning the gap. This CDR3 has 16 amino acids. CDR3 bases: TGTGCCTGTGACACCAGGTTTGGGGGGACCACCGATAAACTCATCTTT. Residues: CACDTRFGGTTDKLIF.

This chain's CDR3 is CACDALSTGGNTDKLIF. The CDR3 nucleotides read TGTGCCTGTGACGCCTTATCCACTGGGGGAAACACCGATAAACTCATCTTT. The rearrangement links TRDV2 to TRDJ1, with 9 bases matching TRDD3. V shed 3 bases, J shed 0 bases, and the junction held 10 bases outside the gene matches. Looked up from germline, CDR1 is GEAIGNYY and CDR2 is EKD. This CDR3 has 17 residues.

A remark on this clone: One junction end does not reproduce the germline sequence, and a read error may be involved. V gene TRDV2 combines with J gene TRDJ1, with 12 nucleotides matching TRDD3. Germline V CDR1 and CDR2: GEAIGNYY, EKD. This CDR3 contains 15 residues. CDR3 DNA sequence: TGTGCCTGTGACTACGTACTGGGGGATACCGGTAAACTCATCTTT. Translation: CACDYVLGDTGKLIF.

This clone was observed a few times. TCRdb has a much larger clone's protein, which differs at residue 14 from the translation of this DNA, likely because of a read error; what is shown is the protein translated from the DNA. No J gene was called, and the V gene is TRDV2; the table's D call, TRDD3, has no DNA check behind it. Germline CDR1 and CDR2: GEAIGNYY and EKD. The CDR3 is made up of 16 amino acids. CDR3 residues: CACEDLRPLYTDKIIF. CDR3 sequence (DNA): TGTGCCTGTGAGGATCTACGACCTCTCTACACCGATAAAATCATCTTT.

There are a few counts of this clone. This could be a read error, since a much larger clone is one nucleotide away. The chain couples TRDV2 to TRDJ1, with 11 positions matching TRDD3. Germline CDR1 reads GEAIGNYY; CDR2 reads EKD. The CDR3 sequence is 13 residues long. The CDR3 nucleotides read TGTGCCTGTGACTTACTGGGGGATAGTAAACCCATCTTT. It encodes CACDLLGDSKPIF.

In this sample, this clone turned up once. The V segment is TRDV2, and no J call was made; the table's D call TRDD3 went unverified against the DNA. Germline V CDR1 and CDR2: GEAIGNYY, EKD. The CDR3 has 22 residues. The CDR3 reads CACDTVSGWGSRSSWDTRQVFF. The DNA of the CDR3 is TGTGCCTGTGACACCGTGTCTGGCTGGGGGAGTCGGAGCTCCTGGGACACCCGACAGGTGTTTTTC.

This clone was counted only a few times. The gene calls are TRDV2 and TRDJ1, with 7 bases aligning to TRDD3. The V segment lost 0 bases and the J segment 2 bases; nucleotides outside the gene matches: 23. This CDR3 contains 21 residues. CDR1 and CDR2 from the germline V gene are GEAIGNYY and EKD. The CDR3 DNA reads TGTGCCTGTGACACCATCTCCTCCTTCGTACTGGGGAAGGAAAAAACCGATAAACTCATCTTT. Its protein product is CACDTISSFVLGKEKTDKLIF.

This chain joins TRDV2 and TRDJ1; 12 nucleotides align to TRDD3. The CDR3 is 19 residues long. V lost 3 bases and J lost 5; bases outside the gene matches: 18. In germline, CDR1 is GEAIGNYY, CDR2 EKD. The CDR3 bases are TGTGCCTGTGACTCCGTACTGGGGGATACCCTGGCCGGGGGTGATAAACTCATCTTT. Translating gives CACDSVLGDTLAGGDKLIF.

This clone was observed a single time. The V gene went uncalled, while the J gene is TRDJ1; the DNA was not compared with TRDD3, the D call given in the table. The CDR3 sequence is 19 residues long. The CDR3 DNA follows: TGTGCCTGTGACGCCCTTACTGGGGGACTCAATCCCTACACCGATAAACTCATCTTT. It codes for CACDALTGGLNPYTDKLIF.

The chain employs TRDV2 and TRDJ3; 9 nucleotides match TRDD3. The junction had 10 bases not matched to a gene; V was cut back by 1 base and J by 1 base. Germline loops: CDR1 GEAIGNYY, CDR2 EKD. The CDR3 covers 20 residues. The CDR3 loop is CACDTATGGPASWDTRQMFF. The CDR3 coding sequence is TGTGCCTGTGACACGGCGACTGGGGGACCCGCTTCCTGGGACACCCGACAGATGTTTTTC.

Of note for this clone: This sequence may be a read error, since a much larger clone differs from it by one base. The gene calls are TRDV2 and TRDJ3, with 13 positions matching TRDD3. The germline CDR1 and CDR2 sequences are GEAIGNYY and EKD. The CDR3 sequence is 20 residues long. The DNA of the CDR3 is TGTGCCTGTGACACCGTACTGGGGGATACGGGCTCCTGGGACATCCGACAGATGTTTTTC. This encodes CACDTVLGDTGSWDIRQMFF.

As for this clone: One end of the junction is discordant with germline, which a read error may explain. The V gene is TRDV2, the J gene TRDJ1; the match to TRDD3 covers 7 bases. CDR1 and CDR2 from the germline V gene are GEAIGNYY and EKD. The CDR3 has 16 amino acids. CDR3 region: CACDNLMGDALDKLIF. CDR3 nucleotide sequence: TGTGCCTGTGACAATCTTATGGGGGACGCCCTTGATAAGCTCATCTTT.

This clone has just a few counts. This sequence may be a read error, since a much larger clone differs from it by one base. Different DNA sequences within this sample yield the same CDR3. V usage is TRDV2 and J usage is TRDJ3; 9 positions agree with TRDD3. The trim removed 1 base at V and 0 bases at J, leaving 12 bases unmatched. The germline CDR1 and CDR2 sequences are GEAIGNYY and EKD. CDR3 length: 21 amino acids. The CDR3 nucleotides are TGTGCCTGTGACACTCCCCCGACTGGGGGAGAGAGCTCCTGGGACACCCGACAGATGTTTTTC. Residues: CACDTPPTGGESSWDTRQMFF.

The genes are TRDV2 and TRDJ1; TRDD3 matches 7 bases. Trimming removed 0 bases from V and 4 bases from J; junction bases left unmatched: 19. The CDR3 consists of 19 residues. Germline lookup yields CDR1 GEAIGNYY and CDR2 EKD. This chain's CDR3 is CACDTVLGGTGERGDKLIF. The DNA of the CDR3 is TGTGCCTGTGACACCGTGTTAGGCGGTACTGGGGAAAGGGGCGATAAACTCATCTTT.

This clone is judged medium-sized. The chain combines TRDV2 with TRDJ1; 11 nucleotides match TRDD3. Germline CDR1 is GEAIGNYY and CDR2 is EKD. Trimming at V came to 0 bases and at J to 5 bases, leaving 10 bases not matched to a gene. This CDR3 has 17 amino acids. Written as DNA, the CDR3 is TGTGCCTGTGACACCATGTACTGGGGGATAAGTTCGGATAAACTCATCTTT. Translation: CACDTMYWGISSDKLIF.

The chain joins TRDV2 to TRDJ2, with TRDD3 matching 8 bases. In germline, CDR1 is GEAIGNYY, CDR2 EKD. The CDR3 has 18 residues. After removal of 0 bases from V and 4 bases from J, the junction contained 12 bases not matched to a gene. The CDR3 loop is CACDTLNRGIGKTAQLFF. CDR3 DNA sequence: TGTGCCTGTGACACCTTGAATAGGGGGATAGGCAAGACAGCACAACTCTTCTTT.

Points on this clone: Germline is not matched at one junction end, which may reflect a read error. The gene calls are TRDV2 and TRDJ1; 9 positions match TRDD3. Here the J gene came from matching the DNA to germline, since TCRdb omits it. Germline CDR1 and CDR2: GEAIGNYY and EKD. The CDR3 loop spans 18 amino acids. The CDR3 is CASDTVGMGDRGADKLIF. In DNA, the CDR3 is TGTGCCAGTGACACCGTGGGGATGGGGGATAGGGGCGCCGATAAACTCATCTTT.